This T cell receptor (beta chain) was observed in a study of CD8 T cells in Susac syndrome. cDNA came from roughly 0.5 to 1 ug RNA primed by random hexamers. TCRdb re-analysed the immunoSEQ multiplex PCR reads in MiXCR, keeping a single row per CDR3 protein. Seen here are about 300,000 distinct CDR3 sequences, about 91% observed once, and the top ten hold about 0.063%. Unmatched junction bases numbered 4, after V lost 5 bases and J lost 5 bases. Germline V lookup: CDR1 LGHDT, CDR2 YNNKEL (reference sequence). This CDR3 has 14 residues. Those who served as multiple sclerosis controls were treatment-naive patients with stable or active relapsing-remitting disease.

This chain connects TRBV3-1 to TRBJ2-5, with TRBD2 identical over 11 bases. This sequence was found in a human donor with multiple sclerosis. Sequencing input: CD4+ T cells from PBMCs. The CDR3 sequence is CASSMTSGKETQYF. CDR3 nucleotides: TGTGCCAGCAGCATGACTAGCGGGAAGGAGACCCAGTACTTC.